The 18 T cell receptor beta chains below were found in one sample sequenced in a study of T-cell memory formation after mild COVID-19. One entry per CDR3 protein, called by TCRdb with MiXCR from the 5' RACE reads. The table has about 340,000 distinct CDR3 sequences, more than 15% seen once; the top ten hold about a fifth. The sequenced material came from PBMCs or a T cell subset sorted from them (not recorded which). The source of these receptors is a man in his late teens or twenties who had mild COVID-19 (a few samples of this study predate the infection). Cell type and time point are not known.

Ten or more counts support this clonotype. J is TRBJ1-5 and V is TRBV20-1; D possibly corresponds to TRBD1 (5 bases). The V gene's germline CDR1 is DFQATT and CDR2 SNEGSKA (reference sequence). V was cut by 2 bases and J by 3 bases, with 11 bases left in between. The CDR3 runs to 14 residues. In nucleotides, the CDR3 is TGCAGTGCTAGATCGGGACTTCCCAATCAGCCCCAGCATTTT. Protein: CSARSGLPNQPQHF.

This clonotype has only a few counts. The V call is TRBV4-1, the J call TRBJ2-7; D may be TRBD2 (5 bases). The CDR3 runs 14 residues. The ends were cut back, 0 bases at V and 0 bases at J, with 6 bases in the middle. Per the germline V gene, CDR1 is MGHRA and CDR2 is YSYEKL. CDR3 nucleotide sequence: TGCGCCAGCAGCCAAGATGAGGGCTCCTACGAGCAGTACTTC. This gives the protein CASSQDEGSYEQYF.

This clonotype was recorded a few times. This chain joins TRBV13 and TRBJ1-1, with D tentatively TRBD1 (6 bases). V lost 5 bases and J lost 1, with 17 bases in between. Germline-derived CDR1 and CDR2 are PRHDT and FYEKMQ (reference sequence). The CDR3 covers 16 residues. The CDR3 DNA is TGTGCCAGCAGCCCCGGGAGCCGGGGGCCGAACACTGAAGCTTTCTTT. Translated: CASSPGSRGPNTEAFF.

This clonotype was seen only a few times. This chain links TRBV27 with TRBJ2-1; D unresolved. The germline CDR1 and CDR2 sequences are MNHEY and SMNVEV (reference sequence). Trimming took 7 bases from V and 6 from J, leaving 10 bases between them. CDR3 length: 12 residues. This chain's CDR3 is CASISLGNEQFF. DNA for the CDR3: TGTGCCAGCATCAGCCTGGGCAATGAGCAGTTCTTC.

This clonotype was seen at least ten times. This rearrangement joins TRBV29-1 to TRBJ2-1; D may be TRBD1 (6 bases). This CDR3 comprises 11 residues. Germline V CDR1 and CDR2: SQVTM, ANQGSEA. Trimming shortened V by 7 bases and J by 8 bases, and 12 bases separated the two germline ends. CDR3 sequence: CSGGPPDEQFF. CDR3 DNA sequence: TGCAGCGGGGGGCCCCCGGATGAGCAGTTCTTC.

The rearrangement joins TRBV7-9 to TRBJ2-5; D is perhaps TRBD1 or TRBD2 (5 bases each). The ends were cut back, 5 bases at V and 6 bases at J, with 16 bases in the middle. The CDR3 runs 14 residues. Germline values: CDR1 SEHNR, CDR2 FQNEAQ (reference sequence). CDR3 nucleotide sequence: TGTGCCAGCAGCCGACCCGGGGCCACCCAGACCCAGTACTTC. Translating gives CASSRPGATQTQYF.

A few counts support this clonotype. The chain recombines TRBV20-1 with TRBJ2-7, with 7 positions matching TRBD1. CDR1 DFQATT and CDR2 SNEGSKA come from the germline V gene (reference sequence). The CDR3 is 13 amino acids. Trimming took 2 bases from V and 3 from J; bases not matched to a gene: 4. The CDR3: CSARKGQSYEQYF. The CDR3 DNA reads TGCAGTGCTAGAAAGGGACAGAGCTACGAGCAGTACTTC.

This clonotype has just a few counts. The V gene is TRBV18, the J gene TRBJ1-1; D unresolved. The CDR3 sequence is 13 residues long. Trimming left V 1 base short and J 5 bases short, with 8 bases between. Germline V lookup: CDR1 KGHSH, CDR2 LQKENI. For the CDR3, the DNA is TGTGCCAGCTCACCACTCGGTGAGACTGAAGCTTTCTTT. Protein sequence: CASSPLGETEAFF.

This clonotype was counted only a few times. The V call is TRBV9, the J call TRBJ1-6; D gene unclear. Per the germline V gene, CDR1 is SGDLS and CDR2 is YYNGEE. V was cut by 0 bases and J by 15 bases, with 10 bases left in between. The CDR3 length is 12 residues. The CDR3 sequence: CASSVEGGSLHF. In nucleotides, the CDR3 is TGTGCCAGCAGCGTAGAAGGAGGAAGCCTCCACTTT.

At least ten counts were recorded for this clonotype. The chain has TRBV25-1 and TRBJ2-7, with a possible D match to TRBD2 (6 bases). V lost 4 bases, J lost 2 bases, and 12 bases lay in between. Germline CDR1 reads MGHDK; CDR2 reads SYGVNS. There are 14 residues in the CDR3. This CDR3 reads CASSGGTRTYEQYF. The CDR3 DNA reads as TGTGCCAGCAGTGGGGGGACTCGGACCTACGAGCAGTACTTC.

This clonotype has at least ten counts. The chain links TRBV7-2 to TRBJ1-3, with D tentatively TRBD1 (6 bases). The CDR3 totals 21 residues. V gave up 1 base and J gave up 4 bases, with 29 bases separating them. Germline CDR1 SGHTA, CDR2 FQGNSA. CDR3 sequence reads: CASSLVDLLWDTDVSGNTIYF. In DNA form, the CDR3 reads TGTGCCAGCAGCTTAGTGGATCTCCTGTGGGACACCGATGTTTCAGGAAACACCATATATTTT.

The CDR3 DNA sequence: TGCGCCAGCAGCCAAGATATTTGGGACAGGGGTAACTATGGCTACACCTTC. Translated, it gives CASSQDIWDRGNYGYTF. The rearrangement links TRBV4-1 to TRBJ1-2; 10 nucleotides line up with TRBD1. The junction had 5 bases not matched to a gene; V was cut back by 0 bases and J by 1 base. Germline V lookup: CDR1 MGHRA, CDR2 YSYEKL. The length of the CDR3 is 17 residues.

This clonotype turned up a few times. CDR3 sequence reads: CASSLERTNEKLFF. The CDR3 nucleotides read TGCGCCAGCAGCTTGGAGCGAACTAATGAAAAACTGTTTTTT. This chain connects TRBV5-1 to TRBJ1-4; no reliable D call. V was pared by 0 bases and J by 1 base, with 4 bases between. The CDR3 runs to 14 residues. The germline gives CDR1 SGHRS, CDR2 YFSETQ.

This clonotype occurred many times. This chain joins TRBV4-3 and TRBJ2-1; D is possibly TRBD2 (7 bases). The V end was cut by 8 bases, the J end by 7 bases, with 21 bases between. The CDR3 loop spans 15 amino acids. The V gene's germline CDR1 is LGHNA and CDR2 YSLEER. The CDR3 protein is CASSSRRGGRNEQFF. CDR3 DNA: TGCGCCAGCTCGTCGCGGAGGGGGGGCCGTAATGAGCAGTTCTTC.

This rearrangement joins TRBV5-1 to TRBJ2-1; TRBD2 might be the D (7 bases). Trimming left V 7 bases short and J 4 bases short, with 15 bases between. Germline values: CDR1 SGHRS, CDR2 YFSETQ. CDR3 length: 14 amino acids. The CDR3 protein is CASSKGGEYNEQFF. The CDR3 DNA is TGCGCCAGCTCAAAGGGGGGGGAGTACAATGAGCAGTTCTTC. Together with reference TRBV5-1 and TRBJ2-1, the CDR3 gives the full variable domain: KAGVTQTPRYLIKTRGQQVTLSCSPISGHRSVSWYQQTPGQGLQFLFEYFSETQRNKGNFPGRFSGRQFSNSRSEMNVSTLELGDSALYLCASSKGGEYNEQFFGPGTRLTVL.

This clonotype came up many times. V gene TRBV12-3 or TRBV12-4 combines with J gene TRBJ2-7; D remains ambiguous. The V end was cut by 1 base, the J end by 0 bases, with 4 bases between. This CDR3 has 13 amino acids. CDR3 sequence reads: CASSLVPSYEQYF. As DNA, the CDR3 is TGTGCCAGCAGTTTAGTACCCTCCTACGAGCAGTACTTC.

This clonotype was seen a handful of times. This rearrangement joins TRBV7-9 to TRBJ1-2; 8 nucleotides align to TRBD1. The CDR3 has 15 residues. Per germline, CDR1 SEHNR and CDR2 FQNEAQ (reference sequence). V lost 4 bases and J lost 2; bases outside the gene matches: 6. The CDR3 nucleotides read TGTGCCAGCAGCTCTCGACAGGGGTCCAACTATGGCTACACCTTC. It translates to CASSSRQGSNYGYTF.

The V call is TRBV6-5, the J call TRBJ1-5; D is undetermined. Trimming removed 6 bases at V and 7 bases at J, with 10 bases between. CDR3 length: 12 amino acids. Germline V gene lookup returns CDR1 MNHEY and CDR2 SVGAGI. The CDR3 coding sequence is TGTGCCAGCAGCTACGCGGGGCAGCCCCAGCATTTT. Amino acid sequence: CASSYAGQPQHF.